Given below is one TCR beta chain in context. In the authors' methods: Amplified reference gene primers provided the basis for estimating nucleated cell counts. The assay was immunoSEQ multiplex PCR, and TCRdb's table has in-frame clones only and misses some. The V and J calls and the clone size are those of that table, but D and trimming were determined from the DNA. The table has roughly 100,000 clones, 85% to 90% seen once; the top ten hold 4.5% to 5.5%. The trim removed 4 bases at V and 2 bases at J, leaving 1 base unmatched. Germline V gene lookup returns CDR1 MGHRA and CDR2 YSYEKL. CDR3 length: 14 amino acids. This entry is derived from a study of blood T cell repertoires in COVID-19. Study summary: The origin of the acute and convalescent COVID-19 samples was the United States, Italy and Spain. T cells, B-cell-depleted T cells, or PBMCs provided the cDNA or gDNA that served as material.

The rearrangement uses TRBV4-1 and TRBJ1-4; TRBD1 matches 7 bases. This receptor was identified in a human donor in a cohort sampled during active COVID-19. The sample comprised peripheral blood. CDR3 DNA sequence: TGCGCCAGCAGCCCAGGGGGGACTAATGAAAAACTGTTTTTT. Translating gives CASSPGGTNEKLFF.